One sample yielded the 18 T cell receptor beta chains listed below, sequenced in a study of blood T cell repertoires in COVID-19. Assay: immunoSEQ multiplex PCR; the TCRdb copy retains only in-frame clones and omits some. The table shows around 77,000 clones, with under 80% occurring only once. Specimen: peripheral blood. These receptors were taken from a woman of 80 years or more with active or convalescent COVID-19.

In its sample, this clone was seen once. This sequence joins TRBV6-6 and TRBJ1-2, with 9 nucleotides matching TRBD1. The length of the CDR3 is 12 residues. Germline V CDR1 and CDR2: MNHNY, SVGAGI (reference sequence). Here the CDR3 DNA reads TGTAAGACCGGGACAGGGTCAATAGGCTACACCTTC. Translation gives CKTGTGSIGYTF.

The chain links TRBV6-4 to TRBJ2-1; TRBD1 agrees at 10 bases. The J segment lost 5 bases and the V segment lost 2 bases, leaving 3 bases of the junction unmatched. Germline V gene sequence: CDR1 MRHNA, CDR2 SNTAGT. The CDR3 covers 15 residues. This chain's CDR3 is CASSDRTGGHNEQFF. For the CDR3, the DNA is TGTGCCAGCAGTGACAGGACAGGGGGGCACAATGAGCAGTTCTTC.

This chain joins TRBV7-2 and TRBJ2-7; the match to TRBD1 covers 8 bases. J gave up 5 bases and V 5 bases, and 11 bases lay outside the gene matches. The CDR3 contains 15 residues. Germline CDR1 and CDR2: SGHTA and FQGNSA. The CDR3 is CASSITLTGDDEQYF. The CDR3 coding sequence is TGTGCCAGCAGCATTACTCTGACAGGGGACGACGAGCAGTACTTC.

V usage is TRBV7-2 and J usage is TRBJ2-1, with a possible D match to TRBD1 (5 bases). There are 14 residues in the CDR3. Germline CDR1 reads SGHTA; CDR2 reads FQGNSA. V was cut by 7 bases and J by 9 bases, with 19 bases left in between. CDR3 nucleotides: TGTGCCAGCACACAGGCCTTGGATGGCGGTGAGCAGTTCTTC. Translated, it gives CASTQALDGGEQFF.

The rearrangement links TRBV30 to TRBJ1-2, with D unresolved. Germline V gene lookup returns CDR1 GTSNPN and CDR2 SVGIG (reference sequence). The CDR3 consists of 10 residues. V was pared by 5 bases and J by 6 bases, with 7 bases between. The CDR3 nucleotides read TGTGCCTGGCGAGGAGATGGCTACACCTTC. Its protein is CAWRGDGYTF.

The J gene is TRBJ2-7, the V gene TRBV5-6; tentatively, D is TRBD1 (6 bases). The CDR3 covers 15 residues. Trimming shortened V by 3 bases and J by 0 bases, and 13 bases separated the two germline ends. In germline, CDR1 is SGHDT, CDR2 YYEEEE. The CDR3 region has the DNA TGTGCCAGCAGCTCAGGGGTGAGGACCTCCTACGAGCAGTACTTC. This codes for CASSSGVRTSYEQYF.

This clone was picked up one time. CDR3 protein: CASSPDKGGTDTQYF. The CDR3 DNA follows: TGTGCCAGTAGTCCAGACAAAGGAGGAACAGATACGCAGTATTTT. The chain uses TRBV19 and TRBJ2-3, with D possibly matching TRBD2 (5 bases). V gave up 5 bases and J gave up 3 bases, with 15 bases separating them. From germline, CDR1 is LNHDA and CDR2 SQIVND (reference sequence). The CDR3 spans 15 residues.

This rearrangement joins TRBV7-8 to TRBJ2-2; D not resolved. Trimming cost V 5 bases and J 2 bases, with 12 bases left between them. The CDR3 loop spans 15 amino acids. From germline, CDR1 is SGHVS and CDR2 FQNEAQ. The CDR3 loop is CASSRERLNTGELFF. CDR3 bases: TGTGCCAGCAGCCGTGAGAGGTTAAACACCGGGGAGCTGTTTTTT.

The rearrangement uses TRBV6-5 and TRBJ1-5, with unresolved D. This CDR3 comprises 13 residues. Germline loops: CDR1 MNHEY, CDR2 SVGAGI. Trimming took 0 bases from V and 4 from J, leaving 4 bases between them. CDR3 sequence: CASSYSRNQPQHF. CDR3 coding DNA: TGTGCCAGCAGTTACTCGCGGAATCAGCCCCAGCATTTT.

V usage is TRBV19 and J usage is TRBJ1-1; a weak D match, TRBD1 (5 bases). The V and J ends lost 10 bases and 3 bases respectively, with 15 bases between them. Germline lookup yields CDR1 LNHDA and CDR2 SQIVND (reference sequence). The CDR3 has 13 residues. CDR3 sequence: CATLDKGDTEAFF. The CDR3 DNA reads TGTGCCACCCTGGACAAGGGTGACACTGAAGCTTTCTTT.

The rearrangement uses TRBV6-5 and TRBJ1-6; D is uncertain. Germline CDR1 and CDR2: MNHEY and SVGAGI. The V end lost 7 bases, the J end lost 9 bases, and 16 bases lay between the germline ends. The CDR3 length is 14 residues. DNA of the CDR3: TGTGCCAGCACCCCAAGCGGGGAAGGTTCACCCCTCCACTTT. Protein: CASTPSGEGSPLHF.

V is TRBV27 and J is TRBJ1-1; D unresolved. Germline CDR1 is MNHEY and CDR2 is SMNVEV (reference sequence). The length of the CDR3 is 14 residues. Deletions cut 3 bases from V and 2 bases from J, with 10 bases between. The CDR3 region has the DNA TGTGCCAGCAGTTTGGAGGGTTTAAACACTGAAGCTTTCTTT. Amino acid sequence: CASSLEGLNTEAFF.

The genes are TRBV12-5 and TRBJ1-1, with D possibly matching TRBD1 (5 bases). This CDR3 region has 12 residues. The germline gives CDR1 LGHNT, CDR2 FRNRAP. V shed 7 bases and J shed 6 bases, with 12 bases lying between them. CDR3 in DNA: TGTGCTAGTGCCAGTCGGGGGTCTGAAGCTTTCTTT. This codes for CASASRGSEAFF. The whole variable domain, remainder taken from reference TRBV12-5 and TRBJ1-1, is DARVTQTPRHKVTEMGQEVTMRCQPILGHNTVFWYRQTMMQGLELLAYFRNRAPLDDSGMPKDRFSAEMPDATLATLKIQPSEPRDSAVYFCASASRGSEAFFGQGTRLTVV.

The chain joins TRBV15 to TRBJ1-1; D may be TRBD1 (6 bases). Germline-derived CDR1 and CDR2 are LNHNV and YYDKDF (reference sequence). This CDR3 is 11 amino acids long. V was cut by 4 bases and J by 9 bases, with 9 bases left in between. CDR3 bases: TGTGCCACCAGCATGACAGGCAAAGCTTTCTTT. Protein sequence: CATSMTGKAFF.

This sequence joins TRBV29-1 and TRBJ2-3, with TRBD2 as a possible D gene (5 bases). The germline V gene has CDR1 SQVTM and CDR2 ANQGSEA. The CDR3 runs to 15 residues. Trimming stripped 0 bases from V and 3 bases from J, with 13 bases between. The DNA for the CDR3 is TGCAGCGTTGAAGATGTAGGGAGTGGGACAGATACGCAGTATTTT. Encoded protein: CSVEDVGSGTDTQYF.

A few counts support this clone. The genes are TRBV7-3 and TRBJ1-2, with D unclear. The CDR3 runs 15 residues. Germline loops: CDR1 SGHTA, CDR2 FQGTGA. Deletions cut 1 base from V and 2 bases from J, with 11 bases between. CDR3 loop: CASSLSGTDNYGYTF. DNA of the CDR3: TGTGCCAGCAGCTTAAGTGGAACAGACAACTATGGCTACACCTTC.

The rearrangement uses TRBV6-5 and TRBJ2-5, with D hard to call. The V end lost 5 bases, the J end lost 8 bases, and 15 bases lay between the germline ends. CDR3 length: 13 amino acids. The germline CDR1 and CDR2 sequences are MNHEY and SVGAGI. The CDR3 nucleotides read TGTGCCAGCAGTACCGAAGTGGTGGCCACCCAGTACTTC. Its protein is CASSTEVVATQYF.

This clone was picked up a small number of times. The chain has TRBV7-9 and TRBJ1-5; D uncertain. The V end lost 1 base, the J end lost 3 bases, and 10 bases lay between the germline ends. Germline lookup yields CDR1 SEHNR and CDR2 FQNEAQ (reference sequence). The length of the CDR3 is 15 residues. The CDR3, as DNA: TGTGCCAGCAGCTTAGAGGGAGATTTCAATCAGCCCCAGCATTTT. Protein: CASSLEGDFNQPQHF. Filled out from reference TRBV7-9 and TRBJ1-5, the complete variable domain reads DTGVSQNPRHKITKRGQNVTFRCDPISEHNRLYWYRQTLGQGPEFLTYFQNEAQLEKSRLLSDRFSAERPKGSFSTLEIQRTEQGDSAMYLCASSLEGDFNQPQHFGDGTRLSIL.